Presented here are 2 T cell receptor beta chains from one specimen sequenced in a study of blood T cell repertoires in COVID-19. Only in-frame clones appear in the TCRdb table, and some are missing; sequencing was by immunoSEQ multiplex PCR. The table includes fewer than 350,000 clones, nearly 90% detected once. Input material: PBMCs or T cells enriched from blood (not recorded which). All receptors derive from a woman in her late teens or twenties with acute COVID-19.

The rearrangement joins TRBV25-1 to TRBJ1-5; 9 bases match TRBD1. Germline CDR1 MGHDK, CDR2 SYGVNS. The CDR3 sequence is 15 residues long. J gave up 1 base and V 10 bases, and 8 bases lay outside the gene matches. Here the CDR3 reads CAIGDRDRSNQPQHF. CDR3 coding DNA: TGTGCCATCGGGGACAGGGATCGGAGCAATCAGCCCCAGCATTTT.

This chain links TRBV3-1 (or the pseudogene TRBV3-2) with TRBJ1-3; 8 bases map to TRBD1. V dropped 4 bases and J dropped 6; count of bases not matched to a gene: 11. The CDR3 covers 16 residues. Germline V gives CDR1 LGHDT, CDR2 YNNKEL (reference sequence). The CDR3 sequence: CASSPPLTGGSNTIYF. The CDR3 DNA reads as TGTGCCAGCAGCCCCCCCTTAACAGGGGGATCAAACACCATATATTTT.